These T cell receptor beta chains were read from a single sample in a study of T cell changes during pregnancy in multiple sclerosis. This table comes from immunoSEQ multiplex PCR, and its TCRdb copy is limited to in-frame clones, with some not included. The repertoire includes approximately 100,000 clones, under 95% of them detected once, and roughly 1.7% sits in the top ten. The sample here was peripheral blood, taken after pregnancy. These receptors all stem from a female donor with multiple sclerosis, enrolled in a pregnancy study. Each CDR3 is given with its conserved first and last residue. A D gene is named only where the DNA matches it firmly. Rows may omit the clone size; those that give it use once, few, many or a size class.

clone_size d_call j_call v_call cdr3_aa cdr3_nt
NA TRBD1 TRBJ2-7 TRBV27 CASTPGTGRNYEQYF TGTGCCAGCACTCCCGGGACAGGGAGAAACTACGAGCAGTACTTC
NA TRBD1 TRBJ1-2 TRBV7-9 CASSQPTGLYGYTF TGTGCCAGCAGCCAACCGACAGGGCTCTATGGCTACACCTTC
once NA TRBJ1-5 TRBV4-2 CASSPRVGQPQHF TGTGCCAGCAGCCCCCGCGTTGGTCAGCCCCAGCATTTT
NA NA TRBJ2-6 TRBV6-1 CASSEPSRGSGANVLTF TGTGCCAGCAGTGAACCTTCCAGGGGCTCTGGGGCCAACGTCCTGACTTTC
NA NA TRBJ1-4 TRBV28 CASSLGGFKGEKLFF TGTGCCAGCAGTTTAGGGGGGTTCAAGGGTGAAAAACTGTTTTTT
NA TRBD2 TRBJ2-3 TRBV12-5 CASASGLAGRADTQYF TGTGCTAGTGCCTCGGGACTAGCGGGGAGGGCAGATACGCAGTATTTT
once NA TRBJ1-3 TRBV7-6 CASSYGTLRAGNTIYF TGTGCCAGCAGTTACGGTACTCTCAGGGCTGGAAACACCATATATTTT
once TRBD1 TRBJ1-1 TRBV2 CASRTGHRGNTEAFF TGTGCCAGCAGGACGGGACACAGGGGAAACACTGAAGCTTTCTTT
NA NA TRBJ1-1 TRBV7-9 CASSPPRGAAEAFF TGTGCCAGCAGCCCCCCCCGGGGGGCGGCTGAAGCTTTCTTT
once TRBD2 TRBJ2-2 TRBV5-1 CASNRGGGNTGELFF TGCGCCAGCAATAGAGGCGGGGGTAACACCGGGGAGCTGTTTTTT
NA NA TRBJ1-1 TRBV6-1 CASSERKGGNTEAFF TGTGCCAGCAGTGAAAGGAAGGGAGGGAACACTGAAGCTTTCTTT
NA TRBD2 TRBJ2-1 TRBV2 CASSERGLAGGGEQFF TGTGCCAGCAGTGAGCGGGGACTAGCGGGGGGGGGTGAGCAGTTCTTC
once NA TRBJ2-7 TRBV9 CASSVGASPYEQYF TGTGCCAGCAGCGTGGGGGCGTCGCCCTACGAGCAGTACTTC
NA NA TRBJ2-2 TRBV5-1 CASSLASRRNTGELFF TGCGCCAGCAGCTTGGCCTCCAGGCGGAACACCGGGGAGCTGTTTTTT
NA NA TRBJ1-4 TRBV6-4 CARLRGGWVEKLFF TGTGCCAGGCTCCGGGGGGGGTGGGTTGAAAAACTGTTTTTT
NA NA TRBJ2-2 TRBV21-1 CASSKGTSGSGELFF TGTGCCAGCAGCAAAGGAACTAGCGGGAGCGGGGAGCTGTTTTTT
NA NA TRBJ1-2 TRBV25-1 CASTDQGGKYGYTF TGTGCCAGCACCGACCAGGGTGGGAAGTATGGCTACACCTTC
NA NA TRBJ2-7 TRBV6-1 CASSSRGVYEQYF TGTGCCAGCAGTTCCAGGGGAGTGTACGAGCAGTACTTC
NA TRBD2 TRBJ2-3 TRBV10-3 CAISERLAGGSPDTQYF TGTGCCATCAGTGAGAGGCTAGCGGGGGGTTCACCAGATACGCAGTATTTT
NA TRBD1 TRBJ1-2 TRBV7-9 CASSLEAGQGTF TGTGCCAGCAGCCTAGAGGCGGGACAGGGTACCTTC
NA TRBD1 TRBJ2-7 TRBV6-6 CASSNLAGTGDHEQYF TGTGCCAGCAGTAACCTCGCCGGGACAGGGGACCACGAGCAGTACTTC
NA TRBD1 TRBJ1-2 TRBV4-2 CASSQDPGQVYGYTF TGTGCCAGCAGCCAAGATCCGGGACAGGTTTATGGCTACACCTTC
NA NA TRBJ1-1 TRBV19 CASSIQGTEAFF TGTGCCAGTAGTATACAGGGAACTGAAGCTTTCTTT
NA TRBD1 TRBJ2-7 TRBV6-1 CASSQDRVSYEQYF TGTGCCAGCAGCCAGGACAGGGTTTCCTACGAGCAGTACTTC
NA TRBD1 TRBJ1-3 TRBV7-9 CASSKRTGPSSGNTIYF TGTGCCAGCAGCAAGCGGACAGGGCCCAGCTCTGGAAACACCATATATTTT
NA TRBD1 TRBJ2-5 TRBV2 CASSAPSTGSGETQYF TGTGCCAGCAGTGCACCATCGACAGGGTCTGGGGAGACCCAGTACTTC
NA NA TRBJ1-1 TRBV9 CASSPRQGTEAFF TGTGCCAGCAGCCCTCGTCAGGGGACTGAAGCTTTCTTT
NA TRBD1 TRBJ2-5 TRBV7-6 CASSSAGGREYF TGTGCCAGCAGCTCGGCAGGGGGCCGGGAGTACTTC
NA NA TRBJ1-2 TRBV15 CATSRVGGQGGYTF TGTGCCACCAGCAGAGTGGGGGGGCAAGGTGGCTACACCTTC
NA NA TRBJ1-2 TRBV28 CASSSNYGYTF TGTGCCAGCAGCTCTAACTATGGCTACACCTTC
few NA TRBJ1-1 TRBV9 CASSALNTEAFF TGTGCCAGCAGCGCCCTTAACACTGAAGCTTTCTTT
NA TRBD2 TRBJ2-3 TRBV5-1 CASSVGGGSDTQYF TGCGCCAGCAGCGTTGGGGGGGGTTCAGATACGCAGTATTTT
NA NA TRBJ2-1 TRBV10-2 CASSEEATLREQFF TGCGCCAGCAGTGAGGAGGCCACCCTGCGGGAGCAGTTCTTC
NA NA TRBJ1-1 TRBV10-3 CAITPRLDTEAFF TGTGCCATCACCCCGAGACTCGACACTGAAGCTTTCTTT
NA NA TRBJ2-7 TRBV29-1 CSVEDVQGGPYEQYF TGCAGCGTTGAAGATGTACAGGGGGGGCCCTACGAGCAGTACTTC
NA NA TRBJ1-5 TRBV30 CAWQQGGGQPQHF TGTGCCTGGCAACAGGGTGGGGGTCAGCCCCAGCATTTT
NA NA TRBJ1-5 TRBV2 CASSEGAGSGQPQHF TGTGCCAGCAGTGAAGGAGCGGGGTCAGGTCAGCCCCAGCATTTT
NA NA TRBJ1-6 TRBV7-2 CASSLEGASNSPLHF TGTGCCAGCAGCTTAGAAGGGGCCTCAAATTCACCCCTCCACTTT
NA TRBD1 TRBJ2-3 TRBV28 CASSRPGQGSDTQYF TGTGCCAGCAGCAGACCGGGACAGGGGTCAGATACGCAGTATTTT
NA TRBD1 TRBJ2-3 TRBV9 CASSRGTGGTDTQYF TGTGCCAGCAGCCGGGGGACAGGGGGCACAGATACGCAGTATTTT
NA TRBD2 TRBJ2-3 TRBV2 CASSARTSGGLTSTDTQYF TGTGCCAGCAGTGCGCGGACTAGCGGGGGCCTTACTAGCACAGATACGCAGTATTTT
NA TRBD1 TRBJ1-2 TRBV28 CASSLSPPRDSWYGYTF TGTGCCAGCAGTTTATCCCCTCCCCGGGACAGCTGGTATGGCTACACCTTC
NA NA TRBJ2-1 TRBV28 CASSITGSSYNEQFF TGTGCCAGCAGTATTACAGGGAGCTCCTACAATGAGCAGTTCTTC
NA NA TRBJ1-2 TRBV2 CASSATGMDGYTF TGTGCCAGCAGTGCCACAGGGATGGATGGCTACACCTTC
NA NA TRBJ1-2 TRBV9 CASSRLGGSYTF TGTGCCAGCAGTAGGCTCGGAGGGAGCTACACCTTC
NA NA TRBJ2-7 TRBV27 CASSFQTGGRRGNEQYF TGTGCCAGCAGTTTTCAGACCGGGGGCAGGCGGGGGAACGAGCAGTACTTC
NA NA TRBJ2-5 TRBV28 CASSLFGGVDETQYF TGTGCCAGCAGTTTATTCGGGGGAGTAGATGAGACCCAGTACTTC
NA NA TRBJ2-1 TRBV19 CASSIFGGEDEQFF TGTGCCAGTAGTATATTCGGGGGAGAGGATGAGCAGTTCTTC
NA TRBD2 TRBJ2-1 TRBV11-3 CASSFWTSGIYEQFF TGTGCCAGCAGCTTTTGGACTAGCGGGATCTATGAGCAGTTCTTC
NA TRBD2 TRBJ2-3 TRBV2 CASSGGTSGGITDTQYF TGTGCCAGCAGCGGAGGGACTAGCGGGGGGATCACAGATACGCAGTATTTT